What follows describes a single T cell receptor (beta chain). This entry belongs to a study of T cells in tuberculosis. Overall study: Sequenced TCRs come from CD1B-GMM tetramer-binding T cells. In South Africa, adults with active tuberculosis were compared with IGRA-negative and latently infected IGRA-positive adolescents.

The CDR3 extends over 17 amino acids. The junction had 10 bases not matched to a gene; V was cut back by 1 base and J by 4 bases. From germline, CDR1 is KGHSH and CDR2 LQKENI. Using immunoSEQ multiplex PCR, the repertoire was profiled, and TCRdb retains in-frame clones only, with some absent. The repertoire holds some 41,000 clones, with about 94% as singletons. This chain links TRBV18 with TRBJ2-1; the match to TRBD2 covers 7 bases. Sequenced input: PBMCs. This clonotype was sampled from a donor aged 10-35 years with latent tuberculosis or without tuberculosis infection. Some clones in this sample may be carry-over from other donors' samples. The CDR3 reads CASSPLELASGYNEQFF. The CDR3 DNA is TGTGCCAGCTCACCACTAGAATTGGCTAGCGGTTACAATGAGCAGTTCTTC.